A single sample is the source of the 17 T cell receptor beta chains below, sequenced in a study of OX40 agonist ivuxolimab in advanced cancers. Assay used: immunoSEQ multiplex PCR; TCRdb lists only in-frame clones, some missing. Of roughly 70,000 clones listed, around 89% were seen once; the top ten hold 0.67%. The source material was CD4+ or CD8+ T cells sorted from blood, sampled in a trial of the OX40 agonist ivuxolimab. The receptors were gathered from an adult with an advanced solid tumor such as melanoma, head and neck, liver or kidney cancer.

CDR3 protein: CASSQGPEGGYTF. CDR3 nucleotides: TGTGCCAGCAGCCAAGGTCCCGAGGGGGGCTACACCTTC. This chain connects TRBV14 to TRBJ1-2, with D possibly TRBD1 on 5 matching bases. With 1 base removed from V and 8 bases from J, the gap between germline ends came to 11 bases. The CDR3 has 13 amino acids. The germline V gene encodes CDR1 SGHDN and CDR2 FVKESK.

The V gene is TRBV5-1, the J gene TRBJ1-3; TRBD1 matches at 8 bases. The germline CDR1 and CDR2 sequences are SGHRS and YFSETQ. The V and J ends lost 2 bases and 0 bases, in that order; junction bases with no gene match: 7. CDR3 length: 17 residues. CDR3 sequence reads: CASSLSGQASSGNTIYF. The CDR3 nucleotides read TGCGCCAGCAGCTTATCGGGACAGGCAAGCTCTGGAAACACCATATATTTT.

This sequence joins TRBV11-2 and TRBJ2-2, with TRBD2 matching over 8 bases. Per germline, CDR1 SGHAT and CDR2 FQNNGV. This CDR3 has 13 residues. After removal of 4 bases from V and 7 bases from J, the junction contained 2 bases not matched to a gene. This CDR3 is CASSSRGGGELFF. The CDR3 DNA sequence: TGTGCCAGCAGCTCCCGGGGGGGCGGGGAGCTGTTTTTT. The full variable domain, its missing parts supplied by reference TRBV11-2 and TRBJ2-2, is EAGVAQSPRYKIIEKRQSVAFWCNPISGHATLYWYQQILGQGPKLLIQFQNNGVVDDSQLPKDRFSAERLKGVDSTLKIQPAKLEDSAVYLCASSSRGGGELFFGEGSRLTVL.

The chain carries TRBV15 and TRBJ2-1; possibly TRBD1 for D (5 bases). CDR1 LNHNV and CDR2 YYDKDF come from the germline V gene (reference sequence). The germline V and J ends were trimmed by 1 base and 7 bases, with 20 bases remaining between them. This CDR3 has 17 residues. CDR3 protein: CATSRVDGAWTKNEQFF. The CDR3 nucleotides read TGTGCCACCAGCAGAGTTGATGGGGCCTGGACAAAAAATGAGCAGTTCTTC.

This clone was seen only once. The chain has TRBV4-1 and TRBJ2-5; 8 bases line up with TRBD1. This CDR3 region has 14 residues. CDR1 is MGHRA, CDR2 YSYEKL, per germline. V trimming: 4 bases; J trimming: 1 base; junction bases outside the gene matches: 2. The CDR3 loop reads CASSRQGTQETQYF. CDR3 in DNA: TGCGCCAGCAGCCGACAGGGGACCCAAGAGACCCAGTACTTC.

This chain links TRBV14 with TRBJ1-2; 8 bases agree with TRBD1. The germline gives CDR1 SGHDN, CDR2 FVKESK. Trimming at V came to 0 bases and at J to 7 bases, leaving 7 bases not matched to a gene. The CDR3 runs to 15 residues. The CDR3 region has the DNA TGTGCCAGCAGCCAAGAAGAGACAGGGGTGGGTGGCTACACCTTC. This codes for CASSQEETGVGGYTF. The variable domain in full, with the rest retrieved from reference TRBV14 and TRBJ1-2, is EAGVTQFPSHSVIEKGQTVTLRCDPISGHDNLYWYRRVMGKEIKFLLHFVKESKQDESGMPNNRFLAERTGGTYSTLKVQPAELEDSGVYFCASSQEETGVGGYTFGSGTRLTVV.

The chain joins TRBV11-2 to TRBJ2-1; 10 positions match TRBD2. V lost 5 bases to trimming and J lost 9 bases; unmatched junction nucleotides: 7. The CDR3 runs to 14 residues. CDR1 is SGHAT and CDR2 is FQNNGV in the germline V gene. The CDR3 DNA follows: TGTGCCAGCAGCAAGAAGCGGGAGGGTATTGAGCAGTTCTTC. It is translated as CASSKKREGIEQFF.

The V and J genes are TRBV29-1 and TRBJ2-1; D is possibly TRBD1 (5 bases). CDR1 SQVTM and CDR2 ANQGSEA come from the germline V gene. Deletions cut 7 bases from V and 3 bases from J, with 7 bases between. CDR3 size: 11 residues. CDR3 protein: CSARVYNEQFF. The CDR3 nucleotides read TGCAGCGCCAGGGTCTACAATGAGCAGTTCTTC.

This clone has just one count. Written as DNA, the CDR3 is TGTGCCAGCAGCCGTCGCCCCGGGACCGAACGCTACGAGCAGTACTTC. This translates into CASSRRPGTERYEQYF. The chain has TRBV28 and TRBJ2-7, with D perhaps TRBD1 or TRBD2 (5 bases each). This CDR3 has 16 residues. V lost 6 bases to trimming and J lost 3 bases, with 21 bases between them. From germline, CDR1 is MDHEN and CDR2 SYDVKM.

The J gene is TRBJ1-1, the V gene TRBV19; D may be TRBD1 (6 bases). Trimming shortened V by 4 bases and J by 0 bases, and 12 bases separated the two germline ends. The CDR3 covers 15 residues. In germline, CDR1 is LNHDA, CDR2 SQIVND (reference sequence). CDR3 region: CASSNREYMNTEAFF. CDR3 in DNA: TGTGCCAGTAGTAACAGGGAGTACATGAACACTGAAGCTTTCTTT.

The chain recombines TRBV2 with TRBJ2-2; TRBD1 matches 8 bases. The V segment lost 2 bases and the J segment 8 bases; nucleotides outside the gene matches: 7. There are 15 residues in the CDR3. Germline V CDR1 and CDR2: SNHLY, FYNNEI. The DNA of the CDR3 is TGTGCCAGCAGTGAAAGGGCAGGGGGCGGTGGGGAGCTGTTTTTT. It translates to CASSERAGGGGELFF.

The chain links TRBV28 to TRBJ1-2; D might be TRBD1 (5 bases). The CDR3 contains 14 residues. With 6 bases removed from V and 7 bases from J, the gap between germline ends came to 18 bases. The germline V gene has CDR1 MDHEN and CDR2 SYDVKM. CDR3 sequence: CASSPGPPILGYTF. The CDR3 DNA sequence: TGTGCCAGCAGCCCGGGACCGCCGATACTTGGCTACACCTTC.

The chain employs TRBV4-1 and TRBJ2-3, with TRBD2 matching 8 bases. The germline gives CDR1 MGHRA, CDR2 YSYEKL. Trimming at V came to 4 bases and at J to 1 base, leaving 7 bases not matched to a gene. This CDR3 spans 16 amino acids. CDR3 DNA sequence: TGCGCCAGCAGCCGGCAGCGGGAGCGAGGCACAGATACGCAGTATTTT. Its translation is CASSRQRERGTDTQYF.

The V call is TRBV27, the J call TRBJ2-6, with 10 bases lining up with TRBD1. CDR1 is MNHEY, CDR2 SMNVEV, per germline (reference sequence). The V gene end was trimmed by 5 bases and the J gene end by 9 bases; junction bases not matched to a gene: 4. The CDR3 covers 14 residues. CDR3 sequence: CASSRQGADNVLTF. CDR3 DNA sequence: TGTGCCAGCAGTAGACAGGGGGCGGACAACGTCCTGACTTTC.

The chain uses TRBV6-5 and TRBJ1-6; D gene unclear. Germline V gene sequence: CDR1 MNHEY, CDR2 SVGAGI. Trimming took off 4 bases at V and 10 bases at J, with 11 bases between the two ends. The CDR3 is 13 residues long. This CDR3 reads CASSSRTGSPLHF. As DNA, the CDR3 is TGTGCCAGCAGTTCCCGGACCGGATCACCCCTCCACTTT.

The chain carries TRBV6-1 and TRBJ2-3; possible D gene TRBD1, 6 bases. The V end lost 6 bases, the J end lost 1 base, and 14 bases lay between the germline ends. In germline, CDR1 is MNHNS, CDR2 SASEGT. This CDR3 spans 15 amino acids. The CDR3 region has the DNA TGTGCCAGCAGCCTCAGGGGAGCGGGCACAGATACGCAGTATTTT. Translation gives CASSLRGAGTDTQYF.

This chain joins TRBV2 and TRBJ1-5; tentative D call: TRBD1 (6 bases). This CDR3 spans 15 amino acids. Germline loops: CDR1 SNHLY, CDR2 FYNNEI. V gave up 1 base and J gave up 1 base, with 8 bases separating them. The CDR3 region has the DNA TGTGCCAGCAGTGAAGACAGGGTGAGCAATCAGCCCCAGCATTTT. It is translated as CASSEDRVSNQPQHF.